A single T cell receptor (beta chain) is shown here with its context. Antigen specificity is unknown. The PCR had 60 Vbeta and 13 Jbeta primers. The table came from immunoSEQ multiplex PCR; TCRdb's copy has only in-frame clones and leaves some out. The sample lists approximately 96,000 clones; about 74% were seen once. The data belong to a study of cytomegalovirus exposure and HLA in healthy donors. Study results and limitations: Accurate HLA-A and HLA-B prediction from TCR beta sequences was reported for most subjects. Among the CMV-associated chains, a few were confirmed in vitro as specific for CMV antigens. Segments of the TCR beta V type were, in most cases, productive about 87% or about 30% of the time in an earlier analysis. Researchers reported in a later analysis that a missense DCLRE1C variant was tied to TCR beta V- and J-gene trimming.

CDR1 KGHSH and CDR2 LQKENI come from the germline V gene. V was shortened by 2 bases and J by 3 bases, with 10 bases between the two germline ends. The CDR3 spans 14 residues. The chain couples TRBV18 to TRBJ1-1; no clear D. The clonotype comes from a male donor in good health and CMV-seronegative. The specimen was PBMCs. CDR3 loop: CASSPAGTDTEAFF. As DNA, the CDR3 is TGTGCCAGCTCACCAGCAGGTACCGACACTGAAGCTTTCTTT.